One and the same sample provided the 20 T cell receptor beta chains below, sequenced in a study of T cells in Graves' hyperthyroidism and ophthalmopathy. TCR beta CDR3 regions were amplified from RNA transcripts. RT-PCR in the first round (using the HTBI primer set) targeted the TCR CDR3. Each CDR3 protein is one row after TCRdb ran MiXCR on the multiplex PCR reads. Of around 690,000 distinct CDR3 sequences in the sample, roughly 17% were seen once. Material: blood. Source of these receptors: a man aged 50 or older with Graves' hyperthyroidism.

This clonotype has a count of ten or more. V usage is TRBV13 and J usage is TRBJ1-2; D is undetermined. The V end was cut by 0 bases, the J end by 0 bases, with 11 bases between. CDR1 and CDR2 (germline): PRHDT, FYEKMQ (reference sequence). This CDR3 spans 16 amino acids. The CDR3 here is CASSLGDGTANYGYTF. In DNA form, the CDR3 reads TGTGCCAGCAGCTTAGGCGACGGTACAGCTAACTATGGCTACACCTTC.

This clonotype has a handful of counts. The gene calls are TRBV6-1 and TRBJ1-5; D is perhaps TRBD1 (6 bases). The CDR3 consists of 13 residues. Germline lookup yields CDR1 MNHNS and CDR2 SASEGT. The V gene lost 11 bases and the J gene lost 0 bases, with 11 bases spanning the gap. CDR3 region: CACLGGSNQPQHF. CDR3 DNA sequence: TGTGCCTGCCTAGGGGGTAGCAATCAGCCCCAGCATTTT.

This clonotype was seen ten or more times. Here the CDR3 reads CASSWDRVSQVSPLHF. DNA for the CDR3: TGTGCCAGCAGCTGGGACAGGGTCTCCCAAGTTTCACCCCTCCACTTT. The chain joins TRBV28 to TRBJ1-6, with TRBD1 identical over 9 bases. Trimming cost V 6 bases and J 9 bases; bases outside gene matches: 12. The CDR3 covers 16 residues. Germline CDR1 MDHEN, CDR2 SYDVKM.

CDR3 sequence: CSARASGQADNYGYTF. The DNA for the CDR3 is TGCAGTGCTAGAGCCTCTGGACAGGCGGATAACTATGGCTACACCTTC. V is TRBV20-1 and J is TRBJ1-2, with TRBD1 matching over 7 bases. CDR3 length: 16 amino acids. Unmatched junction bases numbered 9, after V lost 1 base and J lost 1 base. In germline, CDR1 is DFQATT, CDR2 SNEGSKA (reference sequence).

This clonotype has ten or more counts. The chain links TRBV5-1 to TRBJ1-2; TRBD1 matches 9 bases. The CDR3 contains 15 residues. The junction had 4 bases not matched to a gene; V was cut back by 1 base and J by 3 bases. Germline V gene lookup returns CDR1 SGHRS and CDR2 YFSETQ. This CDR3 is CASSLPTGGDYGYTF. CDR3 DNA: TGCGCCAGCAGCTTGCCGACAGGGGGGGACTATGGCTACACCTTC.

Only a few counts were recorded for this clonotype. In DNA, the CDR3 is TGCGCCAGCAGCCAAGATGTCGGCCGAAAAGCCTACGAGCAGTACTTC. As protein: CASSQDVGRKAYEQYF. J is TRBJ2-7 and V is TRBV4-3, with D unresolved. The CDR3 has 16 amino acids. V was pared by 0 bases and J by 2 bases, with 14 bases between. From germline, CDR1 is LGHNA and CDR2 YSLEER.

In its sample, this clonotype was seen many times. The rearrangement links TRBV5-4 to TRBJ2-3, with D perhaps matching TRBD2 (6 bases). The CDR3 is 13 residues long. Trimming removed 4 bases at V and 2 bases at J, with 8 bases between. Germline lookup yields CDR1 SGHNT and CDR2 YYREEE (reference sequence). For the CDR3, the DNA is TGTGCCAGCAGCGAGGACTACACAGATACGCAGTATTTT. Translating gives CASSEDYTDTQYF.

This chain links TRBV7-9 with TRBJ2-3; TRBD1 matches at 8 bases. The CDR3 has 15 residues. The V segment lost 6 bases and the J segment 0 bases; nucleotides outside the gene matches: 5. Germline CDR1 reads SEHNR; CDR2 reads FQNEAQ (reference sequence). CDR3 protein: CASRMTGDSTDTQYF. In DNA form, the CDR3 reads TGTGCCAGCAGGATGACAGGGGACAGCACAGATACGCAGTATTTT.

In nucleotides, the CDR3 is TGTGCCAGCAGTTATAGCAAGGGCACAAAAACATCCTACGAGCAGTACTTC. This sequence encodes CASSYSKGTKTSYEQYF. The chain is built from TRBV6-9 and TRBJ2-7; D call uncertain. The germline CDR1 and CDR2 sequences are MNHGY and SVAAGI. Trimming removed 2 bases from V and 1 base from J, with 18 bases in between. There are 17 residues in the CDR3.

The rearrangement links TRBV6-1 to TRBJ1-2; D may be TRBD1 (5 bases). The CDR3 sequence is 10 residues long. Germline loops: CDR1 MNHNS, CDR2 SASEGT. The V and J ends lost 6 bases and 6 bases respectively, with 5 bases between them. In DNA, the CDR3 is TGTGCCAGCAGGGACAATGGCTACACCTTC. It yields the protein CASRDNGYTF.

A few counts support this clonotype. The rearrangement links TRBV28 to TRBJ2-7, with TRBD2 as a possible D gene (5 bases). The CDR3 is 14 residues long. The germline CDR1 and CDR2 sequences are MDHEN and SYDVKM. The ends were cut back, 3 bases at V and 3 bases at J, with 12 bases in the middle. The CDR3 nucleotides read TGTGCCAGCAGTTTGGGGATGCGGGTCTACGAGCAGTACTTC. This translates into CASSLGMRVYEQYF.

Note on this clonotype: It may be a read error: a sequence one base away is much more abundant. The chain recombines TRBV28 with TRBJ2-3; D uncertain. CDR1 MDHEN and CDR2 SYDVKM come from the germline V gene. Trimming cost V 3 bases and J 9 bases, with 10 bases left between them. The CDR3 has 12 residues. The CDR3, as DNA: TGTGCCAGCAGTTTTCCCTCTGGGACGCAGTATTTT. It specifies CASSFPSGTQYF.

This clonotype was observed a handful of times. This sequence joins TRBV5-1 and TRBJ2-3, with 10 bases identical to TRBD2. Germline V gene sequence: CDR1 SGHRS, CDR2 YFSETQ. Trimming cost V 6 bases and J 2 bases; bases outside gene matches: 12. This CDR3 spans 17 amino acids. The CDR3 nucleotides are TGCGCCAGCACCTCGAAGCGGGAGGGCCGCGTCACAGATACGCAGTATTTT. Translated: CASTSKREGRVTDTQYF.

This clonotype was detected a few times. This chain uses TRBV7-9 with TRBJ2-7, with 8 bases aligning to TRBD2. Germline CDR1 and CDR2: SEHNR and FQNEAQ (reference sequence). The V segment lost 5 bases and the J segment 0 bases; nucleotides outside the gene matches: 6. The CDR3 spans 15 residues. The chain's CDR3 is CASSPGLGGSYEQYF. The CDR3 region has the DNA TGTGCCAGCAGCCCGGGACTAGGGGGCTCCTACGAGCAGTACTTC.

This clonotype was detected only a few times. The chain uses TRBV9 and TRBJ2-7; 12 nucleotides agree with TRBD2. The V gene end was trimmed by 0 bases and the J gene end by 3 bases; junction bases not matched to a gene: 1. The germline CDR1 and CDR2 sequences are SGDLS and YYNGEE. This CDR3 has 15 amino acids. The CDR3 spells CASSVGLAGVYEQYF. CDR3 nucleotides: TGTGCCAGCAGCGTAGGACTAGCGGGAGTCTACGAGCAGTACTTC.

V is TRBV3-1 and J is TRBJ2-7; D unclear. Per germline, CDR1 LGHDT and CDR2 YNNKEL (reference sequence). Deletions cut 0 bases from V and 3 bases from J, with 6 bases between. This CDR3 has 13 amino acids. As DNA, the CDR3 is TGTGCCAGCAGCCAAGACCCTAGCTACGAGCAGTACTTC. Protein sequence: CASSQDPSYEQYF.

This clonotype was seen many times. This chain uses TRBV10-3 with TRBJ2-2; maybe TRBD1 (5 bases). V dropped 3 bases and J dropped 3 bases, with 11 bases sitting between them. Germline V gene lookup returns CDR1 ENHRY and CDR2 SYGVKD. The CDR3 covers 15 residues. The CDR3 sequence is CAISEYRSDTGELFF. DNA for the CDR3: TGTGCCATCAGTGAATACAGGAGCGACACCGGGGAGCTGTTTTTT.

This clonotype was detected ten times or more. The rearrangement links TRBV9 to TRBJ2-1; D call uncertain. V was pared by 0 bases and J by 7 bases, with 11 bases between. This CDR3 has 14 residues. The germline gives CDR1 SGDLS, CDR2 YYNGEE. The CDR3 DNA reads TGTGCCAGCAGCGTAGGACCCCCTGGGAATGAGCAGTTCTTC. Its protein is CASSVGPPGNEQFF. The full variable domain, its missing parts supplied by reference TRBV9 and TRBJ2-1, is DSGVTQTPKHLITATGQRVTLRCSPRSGDLSVYWYQQSLDQGLQFLIQYYNGEERAKGNILERFSAQQFPDLHSELNLSSLELGDSALYFCASSVGPPGNEQFFGPGTRLTVL.

This clonotype was seen more than once but under ten times. The chain joins TRBV5-1 to TRBJ2-1; D not resolved. This CDR3 has 15 residues. The germline V and J ends were trimmed by 5 bases and 4 bases, with 16 bases remaining between them. CDR1 is SGHRS and CDR2 is YFSETQ in the germline V gene. DNA for the CDR3: TGCGCCAGCAGTCGTGCTGGTGGGGTTTACAATGAGCAGTTCTTC. This encodes CASSRAGGVYNEQFF.

This clonotype was detected once. Since a much larger clone is just one base distant, this may be a read error. The CDR3 DNA is TGTGCCAGCAGTTTCGAGAAGGGAGCGTCTTACGAGCAGTACTTC. Residues: CASSFEKGASYEQYF. This chain links TRBV12-3 or TRBV12-4 with TRBJ2-7, with a possible D match to TRBD2 (5 bases). This CDR3 has 15 residues. V lost 3 bases to trimming and J lost 4 bases, with 16 bases between them.